The 3 T cell receptor beta chains presented below share a single source sample, sequenced in a study of T cell changes during pregnancy in multiple sclerosis. Libraries were prepared by immunoSEQ multiplex PCR; TCRdb keeps only in-frame clonotypes and omits some of them. This sample has 70,000 to 95,000 clones, with around nine tenths found just once. The input for sequencing was peripheral blood, taken in the second trimester of pregnancy. The receptors were gathered from a female donor in good health, enrolled as a control in a pregnancy study.

The rearrangement links TRBV27 to TRBJ2-3; a weak D match, TRBD2 (5 bases). There are 16 residues in the CDR3. Trimming removed 5 bases at V and 4 bases at J, with 19 bases between. Germline V lookup: CDR1 MNHEY, CDR2 SMNVEV (reference sequence). CDR3 protein: CASSAQLGAWADTQYF. CDR3 nucleotide sequence: TGTGCCAGCAGTGCACAACTAGGAGCTTGGGCAGATACGCAGTATTTT.

V gene TRBV5-8 combines with J gene TRBJ1-1; D gene unclear. This CDR3 has 14 amino acids. Trimming took off 0 bases at V and 3 bases at J, with 9 bases between the two ends. Germline V gene data show CDR1 as SGHTS and CDR2 as YDEGEE. CDR3 nucleotides: TGTGCCAGCAGCTTGGCCCCGGAGGACACTGAAGCTTTCTTT. It yields the protein CASSLAPEDTEAFF.

This chain joins TRBV7-2 and TRBJ1-1; 7 nucleotides agree with TRBD1. Germline CDR1 is SGHTA and CDR2 is FQGNSA. Trimming cost V 3 bases and J 1 base; bases outside gene matches: 2. This CDR3 contains 14 residues. The CDR3 sequence is CASSLTGQNTEAFF. The DNA for the CDR3 is TGTGCCAGCAGCTTGACAGGGCAGAACACTGAAGCTTTCTTT.